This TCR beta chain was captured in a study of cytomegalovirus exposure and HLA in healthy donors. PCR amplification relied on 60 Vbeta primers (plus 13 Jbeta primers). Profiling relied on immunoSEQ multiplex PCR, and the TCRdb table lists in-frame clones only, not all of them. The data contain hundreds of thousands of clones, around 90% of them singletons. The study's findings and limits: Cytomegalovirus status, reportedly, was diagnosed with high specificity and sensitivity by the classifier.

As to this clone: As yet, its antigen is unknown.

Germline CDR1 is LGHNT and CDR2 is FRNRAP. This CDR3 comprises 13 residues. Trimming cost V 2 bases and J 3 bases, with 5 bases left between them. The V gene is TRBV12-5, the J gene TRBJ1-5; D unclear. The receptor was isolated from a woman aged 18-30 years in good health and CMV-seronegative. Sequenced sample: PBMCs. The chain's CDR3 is CASGLTDNQPQHF. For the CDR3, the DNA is TGTGCTAGTGGTTTGACAGACAATCAGCCCCAGCATTTT.